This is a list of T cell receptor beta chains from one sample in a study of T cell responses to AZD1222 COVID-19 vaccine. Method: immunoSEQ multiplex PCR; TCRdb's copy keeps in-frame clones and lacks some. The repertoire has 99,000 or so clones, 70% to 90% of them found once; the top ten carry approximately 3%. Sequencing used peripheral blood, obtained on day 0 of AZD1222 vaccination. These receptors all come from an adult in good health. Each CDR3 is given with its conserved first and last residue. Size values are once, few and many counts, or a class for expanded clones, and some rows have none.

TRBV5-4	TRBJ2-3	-	CASGPSGTGTDTQYF
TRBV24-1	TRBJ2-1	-	CATGSENHNEQFF
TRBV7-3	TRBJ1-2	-	CASTPGQANYGYTF
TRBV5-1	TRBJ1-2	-	CASSSTDGAYYGYTF
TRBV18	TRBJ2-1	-	CASSQSTRSNEQFF
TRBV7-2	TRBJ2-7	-	CASSLMFPGKGGDEQYF
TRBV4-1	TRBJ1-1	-	CAGSTSLNTEAFF
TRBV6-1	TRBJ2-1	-	CASSEEQRREQFF
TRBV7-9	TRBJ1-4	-	CASSLALKPGGEKLFF
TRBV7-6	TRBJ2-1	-	CASSSGSRIEQFF
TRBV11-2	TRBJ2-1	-	CASSLVASYNEQFF
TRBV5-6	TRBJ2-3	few	CASSPIVASGGAADTQYF
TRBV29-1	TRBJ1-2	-	CSVEDGTTLGGYTF
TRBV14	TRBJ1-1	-	CASSQQWNTEAFF
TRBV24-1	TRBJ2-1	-	CATSDPTGGLGNEQFF
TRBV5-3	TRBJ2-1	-	CARSFQGAFNEQFF
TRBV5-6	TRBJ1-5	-	CASSLSGGGGQPQHF
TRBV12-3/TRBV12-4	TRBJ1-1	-	CASSYYLGTEAFF
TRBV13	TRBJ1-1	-	CASSLTVKTEAFF
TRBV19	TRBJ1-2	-	CASSSMTGLDGYTF
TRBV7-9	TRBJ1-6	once	CASSLAASLNSPLHF
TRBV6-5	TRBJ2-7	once	CASSSQVQGNEQYF
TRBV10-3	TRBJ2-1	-	CAIQGLAGGSYNEQFF
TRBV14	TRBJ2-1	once	CASSQPGHNEQFF
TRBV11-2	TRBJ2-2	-	CASSSGQGPGGELFF
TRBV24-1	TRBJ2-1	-	CATSDRPYNEQFF
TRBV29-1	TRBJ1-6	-	CSVAGTGTSPLHF
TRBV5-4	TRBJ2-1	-	CASLGTSGTSYHNEQFF